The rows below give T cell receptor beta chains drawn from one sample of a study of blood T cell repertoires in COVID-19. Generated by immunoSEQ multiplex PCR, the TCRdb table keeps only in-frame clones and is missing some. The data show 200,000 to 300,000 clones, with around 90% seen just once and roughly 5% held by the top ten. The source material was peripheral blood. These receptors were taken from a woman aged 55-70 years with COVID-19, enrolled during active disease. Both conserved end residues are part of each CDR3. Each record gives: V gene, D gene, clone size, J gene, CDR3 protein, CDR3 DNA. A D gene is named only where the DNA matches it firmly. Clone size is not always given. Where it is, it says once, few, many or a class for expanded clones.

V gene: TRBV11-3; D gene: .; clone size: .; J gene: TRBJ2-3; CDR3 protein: CASSPNSTARNTDTQYF; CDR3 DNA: TGTGCCAGCAGCCCCAATAGTACTGCGCGGAACACAGATACGCAGTATTTT
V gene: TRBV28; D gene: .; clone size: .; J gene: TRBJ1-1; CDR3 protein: CASSLPPTEKAFF; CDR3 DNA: TGTGCCAGCAGTTTACCCCCGACAGAGAAAGCTTTCTTT
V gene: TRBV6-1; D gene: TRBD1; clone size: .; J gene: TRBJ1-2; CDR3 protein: CASSEAGQGAPLNYGYTF; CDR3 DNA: TGTGCCAGCAGTGAAGCGGGACAGGGGGCACCCTTAAACTATGGCTACACCTTC
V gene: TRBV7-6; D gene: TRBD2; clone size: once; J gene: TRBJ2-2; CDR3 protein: CASSHGTSGGTGELFF; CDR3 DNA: TGTGCCAGCAGCCACGGGACTAGCGGGGGGACCGGGGAGCTGTTTTTT
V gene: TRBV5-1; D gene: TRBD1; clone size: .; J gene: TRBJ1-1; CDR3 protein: CASSLRQGNTEAFF; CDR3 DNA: TGCGCCAGCAGCTTGCGACAGGGAAACACTGAAGCTTTCTTT
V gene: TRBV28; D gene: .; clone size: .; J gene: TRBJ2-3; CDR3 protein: CASIPSRGAADTQYF; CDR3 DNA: TGTGCCAGCATCCCTTCCCGGGGGGCCGCAGATACGCAGTATTTT
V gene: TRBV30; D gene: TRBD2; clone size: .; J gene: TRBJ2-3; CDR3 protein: CAWSLKLAGGTDTQYF; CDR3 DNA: TGTGCCTGGAGTTTAAAACTAGCGGGAGGAACAGATACGCAGTATTTT
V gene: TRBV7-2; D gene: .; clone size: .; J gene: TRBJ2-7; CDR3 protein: CASSKTVRGAEQYF; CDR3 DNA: TGTGCCAGCAGCAAGACAGTTAGGGGTGCCGAGCAGTACTTC
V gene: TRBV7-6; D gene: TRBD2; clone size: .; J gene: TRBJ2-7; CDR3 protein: CASAVAGGGPYEQYF; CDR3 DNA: TGTGCCAGCGCCGTGGCAGGCGGGGGACCCTACGAGCAGTACTTC
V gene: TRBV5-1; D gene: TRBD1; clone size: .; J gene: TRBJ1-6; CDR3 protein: CASSGGQELNSPLHF; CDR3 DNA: TGCGCCAGCAGCGGGGGACAGGAGTTAAATTCACCCCTCCACTTT
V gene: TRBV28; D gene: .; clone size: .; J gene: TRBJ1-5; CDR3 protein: CASSSGARSNQPQHF; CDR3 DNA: TGTGCCAGCAGTTCAGGGGCGCGGAGCAATCAGCCCCAGCATTTT
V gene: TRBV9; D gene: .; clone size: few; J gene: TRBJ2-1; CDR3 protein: CASSARGAGTFNEQFF; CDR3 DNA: TGTGCCAGCAGCGCCCGCGGCGCGGGAACGTTCAATGAGCAGTTCTTC
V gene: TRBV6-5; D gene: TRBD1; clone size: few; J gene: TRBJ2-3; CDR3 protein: CASSRDRGADTQYF; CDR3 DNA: TGTGCCAGCAGCCGGGACAGGGGTGCAGATACGCAGTATTTT
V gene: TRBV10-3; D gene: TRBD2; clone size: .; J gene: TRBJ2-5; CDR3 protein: CATGGSGRETQYF; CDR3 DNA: TGTGCCACCGGGGGAAGCGGGAGAGAGACCCAGTACTTC
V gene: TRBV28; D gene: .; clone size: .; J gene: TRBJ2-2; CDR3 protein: CAGSKRGANTGELFF; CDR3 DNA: TGTGCCGGGAGCAAGAGAGGTGCGAACACCGGGGAGCTGTTTTTT
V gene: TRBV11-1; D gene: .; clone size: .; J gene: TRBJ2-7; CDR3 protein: CASSRTFPGAYEQYF; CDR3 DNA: TGTGCCAGCAGCCGAACTTTTCCAGGGGCCTACGAGCAGTACTTC
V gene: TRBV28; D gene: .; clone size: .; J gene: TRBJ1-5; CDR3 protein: CALQVGGGNQPQHF; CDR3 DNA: TGTGCCCTTCAGGTCGGGGGTGGCAATCAGCCCCAGCATTTT
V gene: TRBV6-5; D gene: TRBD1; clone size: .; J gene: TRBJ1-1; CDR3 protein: CASRNRGENTEAFF; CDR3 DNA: TGTGCCAGCAGGAACAGGGGGGAGAACACTGAAGCTTTCTTT
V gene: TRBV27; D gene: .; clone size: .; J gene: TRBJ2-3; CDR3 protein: CASSFWPDTDTQYF; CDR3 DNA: TGTGCCAGCAGTTTCTGGCCTGACACAGATACGCAGTATTTT
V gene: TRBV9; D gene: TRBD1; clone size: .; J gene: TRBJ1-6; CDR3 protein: CASSVGGQGSSPLHF; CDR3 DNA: TGTGCCAGCAGCGTAGGCGGACAGGGAAGTTCACCCCTCCACTTT
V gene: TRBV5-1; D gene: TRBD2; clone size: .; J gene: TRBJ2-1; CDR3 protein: CASSFTSGRIDEQFF; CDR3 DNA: TGCGCCAGCAGCTTTACTAGCGGGAGAATCGATGAGCAGTTCTTC
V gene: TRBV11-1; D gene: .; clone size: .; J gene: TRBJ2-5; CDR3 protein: CASSRGRLEETQYF; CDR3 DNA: TGTGCCAGCAGCCGAGGGAGGCTCGAAGAGACCCAGTACTTC
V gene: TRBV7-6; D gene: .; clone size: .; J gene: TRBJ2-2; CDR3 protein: CASTYQSGTGELFF; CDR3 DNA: TGTGCCAGTACCTATCAATCGGGGACCGGGGAGCTGTTTTTT
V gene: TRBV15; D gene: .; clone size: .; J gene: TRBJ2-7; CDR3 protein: CATSRDRGGSYEQYF; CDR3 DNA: TGTGCCACCAGCAGAGATAGGGGGGGTTCCTACGAGCAGTACTTC
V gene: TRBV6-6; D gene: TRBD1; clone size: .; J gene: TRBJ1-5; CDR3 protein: CASKDREMEPQHF; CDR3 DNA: TGTGCCAGCAAGGACAGGGAAATGGAGCCCCAGCATTTT
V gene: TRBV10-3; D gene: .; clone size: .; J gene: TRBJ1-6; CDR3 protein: CAISVSDNSPLHF; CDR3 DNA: TGTGCCATCAGTGTTTCGGATAATTCACCCCTCCACTTT
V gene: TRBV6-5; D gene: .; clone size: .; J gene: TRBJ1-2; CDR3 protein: CASAAGAGGYTF; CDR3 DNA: TGTGCCAGCGCGGCGGGGGCGGGCGGCTACACCTTC
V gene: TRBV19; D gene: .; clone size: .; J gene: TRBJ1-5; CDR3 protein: CASTDPGRYRNQPQHF; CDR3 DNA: TGTGCCAGTACCGACCCAGGGCGGTATCGCAATCAGCCCCAGCATTTT
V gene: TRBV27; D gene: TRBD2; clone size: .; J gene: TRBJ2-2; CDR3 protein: CASSTGLAGVAVTGELFF; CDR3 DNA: TGTGCCAGCAGTACGGGACTAGCGGGAGTTGCGGTCACCGGGGAGCTGTTTTTT
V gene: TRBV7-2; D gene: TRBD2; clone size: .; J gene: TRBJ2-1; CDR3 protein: CASCPGGWNEQFF; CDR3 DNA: TGTGCCTCCTGCCCCGGGGGGTGGAATGAGCAGTTCTTC
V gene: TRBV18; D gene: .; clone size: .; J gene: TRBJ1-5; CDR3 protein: CASSAGSPDREQPQHF; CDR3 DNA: TGTGCCAGCTCAGCCGGGAGCCCCGACCGGGAGCAGCCCCAGCATTTT
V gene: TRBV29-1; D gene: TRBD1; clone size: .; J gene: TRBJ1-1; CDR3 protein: CSVEQGARAFF; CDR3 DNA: TGCAGCGTTGAACAGGGGGCCCGAGCTTTCTTT
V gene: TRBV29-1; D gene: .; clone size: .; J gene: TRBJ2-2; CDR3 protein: CSVRANTGELFF; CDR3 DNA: TGCAGCGTTCGAGCGAACACCGGGGAGCTGTTTTTT
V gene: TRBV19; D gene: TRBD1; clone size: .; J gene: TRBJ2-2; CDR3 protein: CASSTSTGGNTGELFF; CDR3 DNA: TGTGCCAGTAGTACTTCGACAGGGGGAAACACCGGGGAGCTGTTTTTT
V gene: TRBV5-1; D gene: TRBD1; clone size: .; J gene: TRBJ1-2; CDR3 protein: CASSLEGTGYGYTF; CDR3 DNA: TGCGCCAGCAGCTTGGAAGGGACAGGGTATGGCTACACCTTC
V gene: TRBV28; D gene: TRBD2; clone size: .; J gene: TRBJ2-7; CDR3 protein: CASRSHGTSTYEQYF; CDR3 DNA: TGTGCCAGCAGGTCCCACGGGACTAGTACCTACGAGCAGTACTTC
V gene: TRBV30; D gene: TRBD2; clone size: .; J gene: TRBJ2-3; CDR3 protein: CAWSVGGRGDTQYF; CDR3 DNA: TGTGCCTGGAGTGTAGGCGGGAGGGGAGATACGCAGTATTTT
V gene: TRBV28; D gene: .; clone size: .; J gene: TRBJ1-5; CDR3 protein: CASSDQDTDNQPQHF; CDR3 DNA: TGTGCCAGCAGTGACCAGGACACCGACAATCAGCCCCAGCATTTT
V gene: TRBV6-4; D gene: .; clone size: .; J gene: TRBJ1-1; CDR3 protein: CASRESQANTEAFF; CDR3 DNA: TGTGCCAGCAGGGAGTCACAGGCGAACACTGAAGCTTTCTTT
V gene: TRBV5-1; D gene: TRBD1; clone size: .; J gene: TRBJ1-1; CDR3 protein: CASSFRTGRSVGTEAFF; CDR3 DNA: TGCGCCAGCAGCTTTCGGACAGGGAGGAGTGTAGGCACTGAAGCTTTCTTT
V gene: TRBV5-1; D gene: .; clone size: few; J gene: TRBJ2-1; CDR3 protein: CASSSDSSSIFYNEQFF; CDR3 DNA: TGCGCCAGCAGCTCCGATAGTTCCTCCATATTCTACAATGAGCAGTTCTTC
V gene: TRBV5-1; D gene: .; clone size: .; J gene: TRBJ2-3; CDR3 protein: CASSLQLAASTDTQYF; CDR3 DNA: TGCGCCAGCAGCTTGCAATTAGCGGCTAGCACAGATACGCAGTATTTT
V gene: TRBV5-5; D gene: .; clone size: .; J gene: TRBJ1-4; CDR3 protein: CASSSTGPNEKLFF; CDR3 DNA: TGTGCCAGCAGCTCGACAGGACCTAATGAAAAACTGTTTTTT